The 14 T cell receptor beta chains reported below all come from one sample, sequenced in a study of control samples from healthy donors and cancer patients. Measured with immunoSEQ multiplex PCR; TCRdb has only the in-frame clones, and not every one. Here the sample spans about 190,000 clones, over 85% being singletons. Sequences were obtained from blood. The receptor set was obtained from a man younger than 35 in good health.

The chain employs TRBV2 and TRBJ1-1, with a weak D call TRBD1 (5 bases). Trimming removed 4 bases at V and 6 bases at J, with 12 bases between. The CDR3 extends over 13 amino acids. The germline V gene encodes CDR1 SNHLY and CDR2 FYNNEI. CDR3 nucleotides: TGTGCCAGCAGTGTTTCAGGGAGACCTGAAGCTTTCTTT. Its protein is CASSVSGRPEAFF.

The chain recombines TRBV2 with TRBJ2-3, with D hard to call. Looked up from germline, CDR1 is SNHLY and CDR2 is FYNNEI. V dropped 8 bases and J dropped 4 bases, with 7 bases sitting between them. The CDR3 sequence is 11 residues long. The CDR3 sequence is CASSSPDTQYF. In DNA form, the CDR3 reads TGTGCCAGCTCATCCCCAGATACGCAGTATTTT.

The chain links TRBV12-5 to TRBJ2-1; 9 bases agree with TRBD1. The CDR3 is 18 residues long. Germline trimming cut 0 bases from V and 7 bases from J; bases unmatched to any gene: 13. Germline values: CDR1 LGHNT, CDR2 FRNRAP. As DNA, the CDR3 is TGTGCTAGTGGTTTGGTAAGGAAGGACAGGGGAATACTTAATGAGCAGTTCTTC. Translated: CASGLVRKDRGILNEQFF.

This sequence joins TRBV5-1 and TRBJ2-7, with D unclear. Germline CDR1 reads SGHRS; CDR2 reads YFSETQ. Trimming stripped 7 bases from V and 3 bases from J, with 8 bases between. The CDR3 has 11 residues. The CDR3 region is CASGDYYEQYF. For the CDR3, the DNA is TGCGCCAGCGGGGATTACTACGAGCAGTACTTC.

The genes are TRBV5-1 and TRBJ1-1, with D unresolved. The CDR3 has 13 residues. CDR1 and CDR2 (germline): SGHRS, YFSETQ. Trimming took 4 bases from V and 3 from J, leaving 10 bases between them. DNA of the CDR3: TGCGCCAGCAGCGTGAAAGAGGACACTGAAGCTTTCTTT. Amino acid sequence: CASSVKEDTEAFF.

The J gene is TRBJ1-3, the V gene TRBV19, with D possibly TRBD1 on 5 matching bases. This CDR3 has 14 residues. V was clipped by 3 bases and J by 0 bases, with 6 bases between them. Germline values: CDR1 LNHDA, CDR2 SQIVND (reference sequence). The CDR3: CASSMDNSGNTIYF. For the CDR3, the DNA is TGTGCCAGTAGTATGGACAACTCTGGAAACACCATATATTTT.

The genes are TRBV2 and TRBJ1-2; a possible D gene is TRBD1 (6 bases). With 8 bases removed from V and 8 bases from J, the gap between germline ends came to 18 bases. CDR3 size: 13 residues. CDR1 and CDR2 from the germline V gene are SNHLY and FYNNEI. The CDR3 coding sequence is TGTGCCAGCGGACGAATACAGGGCGGCGGCTACACCTTC. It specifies CASGRIQGGGYTF. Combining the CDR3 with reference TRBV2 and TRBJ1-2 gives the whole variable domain EPEVTQTPSHQVTQMGQEVILRCVPISNHLYFYWYRQILGQKVEFLVSFYNNEISEKSEIFDDQFSVERPDGSNFTLKIRSTKLEDSAMYFCASGRIQGGGYTFGSGTRLTVV.

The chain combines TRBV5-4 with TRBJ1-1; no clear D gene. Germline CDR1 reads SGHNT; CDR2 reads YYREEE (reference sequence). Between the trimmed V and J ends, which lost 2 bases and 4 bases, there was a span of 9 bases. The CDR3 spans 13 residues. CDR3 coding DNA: TGTGCCAGCAGCTTTGGGTGGGGCACTGAAGCTTTCTTT. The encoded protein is CASSFGWGTEAFF.

CDR3 sequence reads: CASSPPGRGNTIYF. DNA of the CDR3: TGTGCCAGCAGTCCTCCTGGGAGGGGAAACACCATATATTTT. J is TRBJ1-3 and V is TRBV28, with no clear D. Trimming shortened V by 5 bases and J by 4 bases, and 12 bases separated the two germline ends. The CDR3 contains 14 residues. From germline, CDR1 is MDHEN and CDR2 SYDVKM. The variable domain in full, with the rest retrieved from reference TRBV28 and TRBJ1-3, is DVKVTQSSRYLVKRTGEKVFLECVQDMDHENMFWYRQDPGLGLRLIYFSYDVKMKEKGDIPEGYSVSREKKERFSLILESASTNQTSMYLCASSPPGRGNTIYFGEGSWLTVV.

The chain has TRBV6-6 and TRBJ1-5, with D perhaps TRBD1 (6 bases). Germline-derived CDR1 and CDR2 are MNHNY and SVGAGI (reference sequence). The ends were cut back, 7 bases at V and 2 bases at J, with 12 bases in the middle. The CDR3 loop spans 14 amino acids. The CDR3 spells CASIQGSRNQPQHF. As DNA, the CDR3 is TGTGCCAGCATTCAGGGGAGCCGCAATCAGCCCCAGCATTTT.

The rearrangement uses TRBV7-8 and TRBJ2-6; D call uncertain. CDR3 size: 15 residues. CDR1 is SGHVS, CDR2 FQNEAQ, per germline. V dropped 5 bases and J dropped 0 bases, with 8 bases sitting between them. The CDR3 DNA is TGTGCCAGCAGCCACCGTAGCTCTGGGGCCAACGTCCTGACTTTC. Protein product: CASSHRSSGANVLTF.

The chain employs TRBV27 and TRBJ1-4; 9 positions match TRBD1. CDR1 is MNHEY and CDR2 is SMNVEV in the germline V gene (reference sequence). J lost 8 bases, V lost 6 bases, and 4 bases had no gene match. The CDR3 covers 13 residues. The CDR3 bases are TGTGCCAGCAGACGACAGGGGGGCGAAAAACTGTTTTTT. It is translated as CASRRQGGEKLFF.

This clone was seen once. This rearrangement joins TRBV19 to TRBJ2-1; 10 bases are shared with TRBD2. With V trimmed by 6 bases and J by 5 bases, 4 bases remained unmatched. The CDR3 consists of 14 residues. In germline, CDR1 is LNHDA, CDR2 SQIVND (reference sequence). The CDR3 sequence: CASRLAGSNNEQFF. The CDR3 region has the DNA TGTGCCAGTAGACTAGCGGGGTCGAACAATGAGCAGTTCTTC.

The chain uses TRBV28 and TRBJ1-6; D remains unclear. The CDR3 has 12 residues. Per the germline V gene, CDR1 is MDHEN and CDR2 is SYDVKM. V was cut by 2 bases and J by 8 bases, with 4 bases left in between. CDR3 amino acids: CASSLTHSPLHF. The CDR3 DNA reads TGTGCCAGCAGTTTAACCCATTCACCCCTCCACTTT.